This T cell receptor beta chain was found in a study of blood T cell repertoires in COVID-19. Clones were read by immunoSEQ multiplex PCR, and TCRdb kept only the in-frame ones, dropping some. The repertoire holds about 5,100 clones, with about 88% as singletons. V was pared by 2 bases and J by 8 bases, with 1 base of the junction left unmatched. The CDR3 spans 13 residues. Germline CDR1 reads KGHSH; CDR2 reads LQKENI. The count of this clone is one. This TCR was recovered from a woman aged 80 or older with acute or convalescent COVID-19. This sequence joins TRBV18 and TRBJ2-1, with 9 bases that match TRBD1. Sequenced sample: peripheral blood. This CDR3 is CASSPGTGHEQFF. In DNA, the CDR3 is TGTGCCAGCTCACCAGGGACAGGGCATGAGCAGTTCTTC.